This T cell receptor beta chain was sequenced in a study of blood T cell repertoires in COVID-19. Study information: Acute-phase and convalescent COVID-19 samples originated in the United States, Italy and Spain.

This CDR3 contains 15 residues. Germline CDR1 and CDR2: SGHVS and FQNEAQ. Losses at the gene ends were 5 bases for V and 1 base for J; bases not matched to a gene: 5. In the original processing: Nucleated cell counts were estimated from reference gene primer amplification. Some clones are missing from TCRdb's copy, which holds only in-frame ones; the method was immunoSEQ multiplex PCR. V and J calls plus clone size are reproduced from that table; the DNA served to infer D and trimming. The table has some 250,000 clones, approximately 85% seen once. What was sequenced was peripheral blood. The chain uses TRBV7-8 and TRBJ1-5; 7 bases map to TRBD1. The receptor comes from a human donor in a cohort sampled during active COVID-19. The CDR3 loop is CASSPSGQSNQPQHF. In DNA, the CDR3 is TGTGCCAGCAGCCCTTCGGGACAGAGCAATCAGCCCCAGCATTTT.